Listed below are T cell receptor beta chains from one sample, sequenced in a study of T cells in Graves' hyperthyroidism and ophthalmopathy. TCRdb re-analysed the multiplex PCR reads in MiXCR, keeping a single row per CDR3 protein. Of roughly 400,000 distinct CDR3 sequences detected, roughly 13% appear once; the ten largest clones hold approximately 27%. The sample taken for sequencing was blood. The receptor set was obtained from a man aged 50 to 59 with Graves' ophthalmopathy. Each CDR3 is given with its conserved first and last residue. D genes are given only for firm matches. Clone size is given for some rows only: seen once, a few or many times, or a class if the clone is expanded.

abundance,len,j_gene,d_gene,v_gene,CDR3aa,CDR3nt
many,17,TRBJ2-7,TRBD2,TRBV6-1,CASSRTSGTSGPYEQYF,TGTGCCAGCAGTAGAACAAGCGGGACTAGCGGGCCGTACGAGCAGTACTTC
few,17,TRBJ2-2,TRBD2,TRBV20-1,CSASDLRGVGSTGELFF,TGCAGTGCTAGCGATCTCCGGGGGGTCGGTAGCACCGGGGAGCTGTTTTTT
-,15,TRBJ2-1,-,TRBV20-1,CSAISGGSSYNEQFF,TGCAGTGCTATTTCCGGAGGGAGCTCCTACAATGAGCAGTTCTTC
few,14,TRBJ2-2,-,TRBV15,CATSRNAGTGELFF,TGTGCCACCAGCAGAAATGCAGGCACCGGGGAGCTGTTTTTT
many,16,TRBJ2-3,TRBD2,TRBV5-6,CASSLETSGSTDTQYF,TGTGCCAGCAGCTTGGAGACTAGCGGATCCACAGATACGCAGTATTTT
few,15,TRBJ1-3,-,TRBV28,CASSYPGVSGNTIYF,TGTGCCAGCAGTTACCCAGGGGTTTCTGGAAACACCATATATTTT
many,18,TRBJ2-1,TRBD2,TRBV5-1,CASSSGPSGSMGQGEQFF,TGCGCCAGCAGCTCGGGGCCTAGCGGGAGTATGGGACAAGGTGAGCAGTTCTTC
few,14,TRBJ1-2,-,TRBV27,CASSPGGAGYGYTF,TGTGCCAGCAGTCCGGGGGGCGCAGGCTATGGCTACACCTTC
many,13,TRBJ2-5,-,TRBV11-3,CASSLHVRETQYF,TGTGCCAGCAGCCTACACGTAAGGGAGACCCAGTACTTC
-,13,TRBJ1-2,TRBD1,TRBV5-1,CASSLSGGFGYTF,TGCGCCAGCAGCTTGTCAGGGGGTTTTGGCTACACCTTC
-,18,TRBJ2-7,TRBD2,TRBV7-2,CASSPLGPTSGRYNEQYF,TGTGCCAGCAGCCCCCTGGGTCCCACTAGCGGGAGATACAACGAGCAGTACTTC
few,14,TRBJ2-5,TRBD1,TRBV12-3/TRBV12-4,CASSLTGGEETQYF,TGTGCCAGCAGCCTGACAGGGGGGGAGGAGACCCAGTACTTC
-,12,TRBJ1-4,-,TRBV30,CAWDSTNEKLFF,TGTGCCTGGGACTCAACTAATGAAAAACTGTTTTTT
-,16,TRBJ2-3,-,TRBV4-1,CASSQEEGGAWSTQYF,TGCGCCAGCAGCCAAGAGGAGGGTGGGGCGTGGAGTACGCAGTATTTT
few,16,TRBJ1-1,TRBD1,TRBV5-1,CASSLGTGAGNTEAFF,TGCGCCAGCAGCTTGGGGACAGGGGCAGGGAACACTGAAGCTTTCTTT
many,13,TRBJ1-2,-,TRBV28,CASRLIGAGGYTF,TGTGCCAGCAGACTTATTGGGGCTGGTGGCTACACCTTC
-,15,TRBJ1-2,-,TRBV29-1,CSVEVMGPTVDGYTF,TGCAGCGTTGAAGTCATGGGGCCAACGGTGGATGGCTACACCTTC
many,10,TRBJ2-3,-,TRBV11-2,CASSLDTQYF,TGTGCCAGCAGCTTAGATACGCAGTATTTT
few,16,TRBJ2-7,TRBD2,TRBV20-1,CSARDFSSGGFMEQYF,TGCAGTGCTAGAGATTTTTCTAGCGGGGGGTTTATGGAGCAGTACTTC
many,12,TRBJ1-5,-,TRBV28,CASNSQDQPQHF,TGTGCCAGCAATTCCCAGGATCAGCCCCAGCATTTT
few,13,TRBJ2-5,TRBD1,TRBV27,CASSPTGQGMEYF,TGTGCCAGCAGTCCCACGGGACAGGGGATGGAGTACTTC
many,13,TRBJ1-5,-,TRBV2,CASRGDGEQPQHF,TGTGCCAGCAGGGGCGACGGGGAGCAGCCCCAGCATTTT
many,17,TRBJ2-3,TRBD2,TRBV3-1,CASSQDHSGWGADTQYF,TGTGCCAGCAGCCAAGATCATAGCGGGTGGGGAGCAGATACGCAGTATTTT
many,15,TRBJ1-5,-,TRBV4-1,CASSQDVTGIQPQHF,TGCGCCAGCAGCCAAGATGTTACCGGGATTCAGCCCCAGCATTTT
once,14,TRBJ1-1,TRBD1,TRBV12-3/TRBV12-4,CASTPTGGLTEAFF,TGTGCCAGCACCCCGACAGGGGGACTGACTGAAGCTTTCTTT
many,12,TRBJ2-2,-,TRBV7-2,CASSLYTGELFF,TGTGCCAGCAGCCTCTACACCGGGGAGCTGTTTTTT
few,17,TRBJ2-3,TRBD2,TRBV5-1,CASSLGGGSGSADTQYF,TGCGCCAGCAGCTTGGGGGGCGGGAGTGGCTCAGCAGATACGCAGTATTTT
many,15,TRBJ2-7,-,TRBV9,CASSVAPEVTYEQYF,TGTGCCAGCAGCGTAGCGCCGGAAGTCACCTACGAGCAGTACTTC
-,14,TRBJ1-4,-,TRBV27,CASSSTTTNEKLFF,TGTGCCAGCAGTTCGACAACAACTAATGAAAAACTGTTTTTT
-,19,TRBJ2-2,TRBD1,TRBV5-1,CASSFGRAGGASNTGELFF,TGCGCCAGCAGCTTCGGTAGGGCAGGGGGCGCGTCGAACACCGGGGAGCTGTTTTTT
few,16,TRBJ1-5,-,TRBV19,CASSTRTALGNQPQHF,TGTGCCAGTAGTACAAGGACAGCCCTTGGCAATCAGCCCCAGCATTTT
many,11,TRBJ1-1,-,TRBV20-1,CSARGDRKAFF,TGCAGTGCTAGAGGAGACAGGAAAGCTTTCTTT
many,12,TRBJ2-7,-,TRBV20-1,CSALGDLSWQYF,TGCAGTGCCCTCGGGGACCTTTCGTGGCAGTACTTC
many,15,TRBJ1-5,TRBD1,TRBV7-8,CASSLARTGNQPQHF,TGTGCCAGCAGCTTAGCTCGGACAGGTAATCAGCCCCAGCATTTT
-,16,TRBJ2-7,TRBD2,TRBV11-2,CASSIIAGWGAYEQYF,TGTGCCAGCAGCATAATAGCGGGGTGGGGGGCCTACGAGCAGTACTTC
-,12,TRBJ2-1,-,TRBV29-1,CSLGLSYNEQFF,TGCAGCTTGGGTCTCTCCTACAATGAGCAGTTCTTC
-,14,TRBJ2-2,-,TRBV27,CASSPRTSTGELFF,TGTGCCAGCAGTCCACGGACATCTACCGGGGAGCTGTTTTTT
-,13,TRBJ2-7,-,TRBV12-3/TRBV12-4,CASSLGGSTEQYF,TGTGCCAGCAGTTTAGGTGGGAGTACCGAGCAGTACTTC
-,15,TRBJ2-3,-,TRBV14,CASKWGGTSTDTQYF,TGTGCCAGCAAGTGGGGCGGGACCAGCACAGATACGCAGTATTTT